This T cell receptor beta chain was captured by sequencing in a study of blood T cell repertoires in COVID-19. Study background: The United States, Italy and Spain supplied acute and convalescent COVID-19 samples. In each case, the material was cDNA or gDNA derived from T cells, B-cell-depleted T cells, or PBMCs.

As originally analysed: Amplification with reference gene primers provided the estimates of nucleated cell counts. The protocol was immunoSEQ multiplex PCR, while the TCRdb copy is restricted to in-frame clones and leaves out a portion. The V and J calls and clone size come from that table; D and trimming were worked out from the DNA. The table lists about 180,000 clones, 90% of them singletons. Germline V CDR1 and CDR2: MNHEY, SVGAGI. This CDR3 has 15 residues. Trimming removed 6 bases from V and 3 bases from J; junction bases left unmatched: 6. This clonotype was sampled from a man aged 50-59 years with acute or convalescent COVID-19. This rearrangement joins TRBV6-5 to TRBJ2-7; TRBD2 matches at 12 bases. Sequenced: peripheral blood. The CDR3 coding sequence is TGTGCCAGCAGGCCGACTAGCGGGAGTATCTACGAGCAGTACTTC. This gives the protein CASRPTSGSIYEQYF.